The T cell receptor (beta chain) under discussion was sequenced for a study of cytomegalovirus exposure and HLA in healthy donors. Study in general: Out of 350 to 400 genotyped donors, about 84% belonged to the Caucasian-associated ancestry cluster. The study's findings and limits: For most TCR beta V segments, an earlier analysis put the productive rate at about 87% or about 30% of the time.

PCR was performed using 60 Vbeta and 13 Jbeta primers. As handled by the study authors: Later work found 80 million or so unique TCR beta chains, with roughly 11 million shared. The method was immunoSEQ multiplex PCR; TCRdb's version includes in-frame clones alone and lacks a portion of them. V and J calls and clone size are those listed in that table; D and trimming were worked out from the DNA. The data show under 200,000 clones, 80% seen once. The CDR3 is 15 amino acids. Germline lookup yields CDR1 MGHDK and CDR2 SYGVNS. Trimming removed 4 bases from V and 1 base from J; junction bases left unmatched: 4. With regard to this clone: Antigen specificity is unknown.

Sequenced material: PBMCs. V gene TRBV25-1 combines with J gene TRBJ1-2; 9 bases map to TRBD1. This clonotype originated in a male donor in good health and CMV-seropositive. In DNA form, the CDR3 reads TGTGCCAGCAGTGGGGGGACAGGGAGTAACTATGGCTACACCTTC. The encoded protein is CASSGGTGSNYGYTF.